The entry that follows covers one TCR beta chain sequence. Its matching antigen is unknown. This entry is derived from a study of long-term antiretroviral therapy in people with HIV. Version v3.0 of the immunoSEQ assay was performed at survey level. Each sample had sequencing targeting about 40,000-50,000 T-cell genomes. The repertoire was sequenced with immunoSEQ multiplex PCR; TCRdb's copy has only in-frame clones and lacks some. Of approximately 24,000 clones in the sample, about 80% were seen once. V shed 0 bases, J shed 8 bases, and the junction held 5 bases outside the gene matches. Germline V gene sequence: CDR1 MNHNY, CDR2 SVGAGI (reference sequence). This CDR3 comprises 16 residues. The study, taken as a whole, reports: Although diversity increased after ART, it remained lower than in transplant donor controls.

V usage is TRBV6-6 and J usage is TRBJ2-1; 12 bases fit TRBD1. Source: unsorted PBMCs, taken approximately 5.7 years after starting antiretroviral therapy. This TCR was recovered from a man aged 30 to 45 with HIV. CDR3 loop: CASSYSVGTGGDEQFF. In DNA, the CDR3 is TGTGCCAGCAGTTACTCGGTTGGGACAGGGGGCGATGAGCAGTTCTTC.